This T cell receptor (beta chain) derives from a study of blood T cells in healthy people across ages. About the study: Template switching retrieved approximately one barcoded beta molecule for each two T cells. Broader study findings: Whereas aged donors had fewer naive CD4+ cells, long-lived donors had more of them and higher diversity.

The CDR3 is 15 residues long. Trimming took 7 bases from V and 2 from J, leaving 16 bases between them. CDR1 and CDR2 (germline): SGHTA, FQGNSA. Combining a sample-barcoded 5' primer with a J-beta primer mix, a second PCR ran for about 7 to 11 cycles. One entry per CDR3 protein, called by TCRdb with MiXCR from the 5' RACE reads. The sample includes about 1.7 million distinct CDR3 sequences, 28% of them seen just once. On this clonotype itself: Antigen: not known.

Donation came from healthy Caucasian individuals in Russia who were aged about 6 to 95. The TCR sequence derives from a woman in her 30s in good health. The chain carries TRBV7-2 and TRBJ2-3, with D perhaps matching TRBD2 (6 bases). Material for sequencing was blood. Here the CDR3 reads CASKQRLEPTDTQYF. CDR3 DNA sequence: TGTGCCAGCAAACAGAGACTAGAACCCACAGATACGCAGTATTTT.